The rows below give T cell receptor beta chains drawn from one sample of a study of response to subunit inactivated influenza vaccine. TCRdb reprocessed the RT-PCR reads with MiXCR, giving one entry per CDR3 protein. This table has a few hundred thousand distinct CDR3 sequences, roughly 11% appearing once. The sample was PBMCs from blood, taken roughly 6 weeks after vaccination. These receptors came from a man aged 50 or older who received an inactivated influenza vaccine. The CDR3 runs from the conserved cysteine through the conserved F or W. The D gene is left open where the match is weak. Size values are once, few and many counts, or a class for expanded clones, and some rows have none.

d_call | j_call | v_call | clone_size | cdr3_aa | cdr3_nt
TRBD1 | TRBJ2-7 | TRBV2 | NA | CASSFRDRGIHEQYF | TGTGCCAGCAGTTTCCGGGACAGGGGGATCCACGAGCAGTACTTC
NA | TRBJ2-7 | TRBV5-1 | NA | CASSLKGKGYEQYF | TGCGCCAGCAGCTTAAAGGGGAAGGGCTACGAGCAGTACTTC
TRBD1 | TRBJ1-1 | TRBV11-1 | few | CASSLARWDRVTNTEAFF | TGTGCCAGCAGCTTAGCTAGGTGGGACAGGGTCACGAACACTGAAGCTTTCTTT
TRBD1 | TRBJ1-4 | TRBV20-1 | NA | CSARTGDGNEKLFF | TGCAGTGCGCGGACAGGGGACGGTAATGAAAAACTGTTTTTT
TRBD1 | TRBJ2-1 | TRBV4-3 | NA | CASSRGTGTNNEQFF | TGCGCCAGCAGCCGGGGGACAGGGACCAACAATGAGCAGTTCTTC
NA | TRBJ2-2 | TRBV12-3/TRBV12-4 | many | CASSFAGYTGELFF | TGTGCCAGCAGTTTTGCGGGGTACACCGGGGAGCTGTTTTTT
NA | TRBJ2-5 | TRBV6-2/TRBV6-3 | few | CATQNPTEYQETQYF | TGTGCCACCCAGAACCCTACAGAGTACCAAGAGACCCAGTACTTC
TRBD2 | TRBJ2-7 | TRBV5-1 | many | CASAPVSGGSRYEQYF | TGCGCCAGCGCCCCTGTCAGCGGGGGGTCAAGGTACGAGCAGTACTTC
NA | TRBJ2-1 | TRBV20-1 | NA | CSATLYPKGSSYNEQFF | TGCAGTGCAACCCTCTACCCGAAGGGAAGCTCCTACAATGAGCAGTTCTTC
NA | TRBJ1-3 | TRBV20-1 | few | CSARDLRGGMPIYF | TGCAGTGCTAGAGATTTACGGGGGGGGATGCCCATATATTTT
NA | TRBJ2-3 | TRBV7-8 | NA | CASYQGISDTDTQYF | TGTGCCAGTTACCAGGGGATCAGTGACACAGATACGCAGTATTTT
NA | TRBJ1-4 | TRBV28 | many | CASTPVGSVGLFF | TGTGCCAGCACCCCGGTTGGGTCCGTGGGACTGTTTTTT
NA | TRBJ2-7 | TRBV6-2/TRBV6-3 | few | CASATPTGLFISYEQYF | TGTGCCAGCGCTACACCTACGGGCCTCTTCATCTCCTACGAGCAGTACTTC
NA | TRBJ1-1 | TRBV5-6 | few | CASSLPGGAYINTEAFF | TGTGCCAGCAGCTTGCCCGGGGGCGCTTATATTAACACTGAAGCTTTCTTT
NA | TRBJ2-1 | TRBV24-1 | few | CATSDVGQGISYNEQFF | TGTGCCACCAGTGACGTCGGCCAGGGGATCTCCTACAATGAGCAGTTCTTC
NA | TRBJ1-3 | TRBV4-2 | few | CASSQGVGRNTIYF | TGTGCCAGCAGCCAGGGAGTCGGGAGAAACACCATATATTTT
TRBD2 | TRBJ2-1 | TRBV12-3/TRBV12-4 | many | CASSLRGLAGAERSSYNEQFF | TGTGCCAGCAGTTTAAGGGGACTAGCGGGAGCGGAGAGGAGCTCCTACAATGAGCAGTTCTTC
TRBD2 | TRBJ2-1 | TRBV6-5 | many | CASSYSLAGYNEQFF | TGTGCCAGCAGTTACTCCCTAGCGGGATACAATGAGCAGTTCTTC
NA | TRBJ2-7 | TRBV20-1 | NA | CSAVLAGVFPEQYF | TGCAGTGCTGTCCTTGCGGGCGTCTTTCCCGAGCAGTACTTC